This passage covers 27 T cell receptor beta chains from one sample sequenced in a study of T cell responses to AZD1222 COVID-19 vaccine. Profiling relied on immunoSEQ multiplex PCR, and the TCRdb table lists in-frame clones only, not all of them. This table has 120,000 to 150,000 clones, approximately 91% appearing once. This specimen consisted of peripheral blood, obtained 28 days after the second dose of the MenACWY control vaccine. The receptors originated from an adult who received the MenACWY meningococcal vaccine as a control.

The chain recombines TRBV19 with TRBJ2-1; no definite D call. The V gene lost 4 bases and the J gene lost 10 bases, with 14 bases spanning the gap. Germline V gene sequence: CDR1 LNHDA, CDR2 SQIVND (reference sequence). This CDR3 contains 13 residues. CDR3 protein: CASSTARAGEQFF. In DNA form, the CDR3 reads TGTGCCAGTAGTACGGCAAGGGCTGGCGAGCAGTTCTTC.

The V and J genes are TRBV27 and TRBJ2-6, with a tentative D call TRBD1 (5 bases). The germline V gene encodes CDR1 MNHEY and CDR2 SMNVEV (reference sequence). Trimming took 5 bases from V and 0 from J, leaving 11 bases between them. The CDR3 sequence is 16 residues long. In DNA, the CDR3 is TGTGCCAGCAGTCTCAGACAGAGCTCTGGGGCCAACGTCCTGACTTTC. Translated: CASSLRQSSGANVLTF.

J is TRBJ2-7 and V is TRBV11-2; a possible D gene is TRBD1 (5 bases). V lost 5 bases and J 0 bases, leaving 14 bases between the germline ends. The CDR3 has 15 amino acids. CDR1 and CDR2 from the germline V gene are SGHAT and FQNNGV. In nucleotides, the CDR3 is TGTGCCAGCAGCGTAAGTAGGGGCAGCTCCTACGAGCAGTACTTC. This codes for CASSVSRGSSYEQYF.

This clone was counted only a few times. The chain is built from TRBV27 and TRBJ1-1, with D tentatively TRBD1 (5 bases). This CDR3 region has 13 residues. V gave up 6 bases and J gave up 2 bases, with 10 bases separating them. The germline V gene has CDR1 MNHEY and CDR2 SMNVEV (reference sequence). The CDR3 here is CASSRRDNTEAFF. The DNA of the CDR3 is TGTGCCAGCAGCCGCAGGGACAACACTGAAGCTTTCTTT.

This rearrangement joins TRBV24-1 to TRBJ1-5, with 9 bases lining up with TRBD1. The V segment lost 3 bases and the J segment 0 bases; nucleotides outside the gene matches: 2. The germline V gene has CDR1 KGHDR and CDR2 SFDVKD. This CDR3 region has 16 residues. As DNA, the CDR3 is TGTGCCACCAGTGATGGGACAGGGTCTAGCAATCAGCCCCAGCATTTT. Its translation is CATSDGTGSSNQPQHF.

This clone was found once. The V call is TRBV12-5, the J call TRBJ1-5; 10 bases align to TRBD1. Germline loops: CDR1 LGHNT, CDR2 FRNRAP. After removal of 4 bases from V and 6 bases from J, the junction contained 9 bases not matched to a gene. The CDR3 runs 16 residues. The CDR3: CASGYAPGTGVQPQHF. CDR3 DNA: TGTGCTAGTGGTTACGCCCCCGGGACAGGGGTTCAGCCCCAGCATTTT.

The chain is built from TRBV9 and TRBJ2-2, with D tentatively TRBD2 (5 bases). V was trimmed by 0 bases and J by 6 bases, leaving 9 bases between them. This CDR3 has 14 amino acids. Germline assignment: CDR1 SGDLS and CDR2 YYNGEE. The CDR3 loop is CASSVGSSAGELFF. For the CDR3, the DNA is TGTGCCAGCAGCGTAGGGAGTAGCGCCGGGGAGCTGTTTTTT.

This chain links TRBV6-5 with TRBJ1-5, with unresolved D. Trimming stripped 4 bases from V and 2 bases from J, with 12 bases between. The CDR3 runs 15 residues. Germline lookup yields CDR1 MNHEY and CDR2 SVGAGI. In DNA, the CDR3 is TGTGCCAGCAGTTCGACCAAGAGGGGCAATCAGCCCCAGCATTTT. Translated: CASSSTKRGNQPQHF.

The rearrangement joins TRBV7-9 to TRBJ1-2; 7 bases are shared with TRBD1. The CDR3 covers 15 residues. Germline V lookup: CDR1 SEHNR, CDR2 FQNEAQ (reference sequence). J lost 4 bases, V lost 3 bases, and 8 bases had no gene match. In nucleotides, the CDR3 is TGTGCCAGCAGCTTTCGACAGGGTTCAACCTATGGCTACACCTTC. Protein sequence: CASSFRQGSTYGYTF.

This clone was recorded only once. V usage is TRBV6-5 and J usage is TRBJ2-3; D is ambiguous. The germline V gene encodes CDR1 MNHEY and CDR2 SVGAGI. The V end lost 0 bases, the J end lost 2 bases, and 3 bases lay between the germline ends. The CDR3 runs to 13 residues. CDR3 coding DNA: TGTGCCAGCAGTTACTCGAACACAGATACGCAGTATTTT. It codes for CASSYSNTDTQYF.

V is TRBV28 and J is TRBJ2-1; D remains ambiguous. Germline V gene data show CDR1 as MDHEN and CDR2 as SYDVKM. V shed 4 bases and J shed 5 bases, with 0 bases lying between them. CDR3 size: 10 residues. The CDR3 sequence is CASSYNEQFF. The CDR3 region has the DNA TGTGCCAGCAGTTACAATGAGCAGTTCTTC.

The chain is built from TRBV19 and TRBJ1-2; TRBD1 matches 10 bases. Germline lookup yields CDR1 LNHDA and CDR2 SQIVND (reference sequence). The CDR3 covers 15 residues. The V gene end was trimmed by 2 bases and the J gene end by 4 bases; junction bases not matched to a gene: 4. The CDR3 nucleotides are TGTGCCAGTAGTATATCCGGACAGGGGGTCTATGGCTACACCTTC. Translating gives CASSISGQGVYGYTF.

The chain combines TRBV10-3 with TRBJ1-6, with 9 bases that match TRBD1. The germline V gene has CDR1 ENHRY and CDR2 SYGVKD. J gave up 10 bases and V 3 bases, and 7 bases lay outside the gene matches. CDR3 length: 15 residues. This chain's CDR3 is CAISDGQGRGSPLHF. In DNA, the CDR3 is TGTGCCATCAGTGACGGACAGGGGAGAGGGTCACCCCTCCACTTT.

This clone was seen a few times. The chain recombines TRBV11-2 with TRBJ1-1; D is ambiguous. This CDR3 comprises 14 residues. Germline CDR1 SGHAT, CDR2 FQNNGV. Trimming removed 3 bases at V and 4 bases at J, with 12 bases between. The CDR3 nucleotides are TGTGCCAGCAGCTTGTCCCGGAGGAGCACTGAAGCTTTCTTT. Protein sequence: CASSLSRRSTEAFF.

In DNA, the CDR3 is TGCGCCAGCAGCTACCGAATTAATACAGGGGGCGACGAGCAGTACTTC. Its protein product is CASSYRINTGGDEQYF. V gene TRBV5-1 combines with J gene TRBJ2-7, with TRBD1 matching over 9 bases. Trimming at V came to 3 bases and at J to 5 bases, leaving 12 bases not matched to a gene. CDR1 SGHRS and CDR2 YFSETQ come from the germline V gene. The length of the CDR3 is 16 residues.

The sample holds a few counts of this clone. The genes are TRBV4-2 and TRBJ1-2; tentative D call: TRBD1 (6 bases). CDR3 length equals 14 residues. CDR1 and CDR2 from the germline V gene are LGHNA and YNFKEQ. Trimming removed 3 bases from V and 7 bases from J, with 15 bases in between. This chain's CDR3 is CASSQLRDNAGYTF. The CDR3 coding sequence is TGTGCCAGCAGCCAGCTGCGGGACAATGCTGGCTACACCTTC.

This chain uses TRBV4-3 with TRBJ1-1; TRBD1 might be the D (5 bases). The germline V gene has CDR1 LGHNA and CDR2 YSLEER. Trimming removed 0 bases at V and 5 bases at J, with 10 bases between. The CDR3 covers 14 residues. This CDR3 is CASSQERGWTEAFF. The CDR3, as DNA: TGCGCCAGCAGCCAAGAGCGGGGGTGGACTGAAGCTTTCTTT.

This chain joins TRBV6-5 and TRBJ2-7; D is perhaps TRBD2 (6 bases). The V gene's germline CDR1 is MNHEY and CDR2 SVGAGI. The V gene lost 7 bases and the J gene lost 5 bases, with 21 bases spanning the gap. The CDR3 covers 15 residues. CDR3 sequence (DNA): TGTGCCAGCACCGGTTGGAGGAGGGGATTGGACGAGCAGTACTTC. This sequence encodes CASTGWRRGLDEQYF.

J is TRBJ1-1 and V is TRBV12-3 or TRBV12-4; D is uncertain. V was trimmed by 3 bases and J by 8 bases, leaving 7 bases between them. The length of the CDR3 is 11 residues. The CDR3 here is CASSLISEAFF. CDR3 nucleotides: TGTGCCAGCAGTTTGATCTCCGAAGCTTTCTTT.

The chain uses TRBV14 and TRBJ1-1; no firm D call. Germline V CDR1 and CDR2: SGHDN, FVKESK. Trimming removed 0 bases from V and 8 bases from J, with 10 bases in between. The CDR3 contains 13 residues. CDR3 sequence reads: CASSQDFEGEAFF. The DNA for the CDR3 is TGTGCCAGCAGCCAAGATTTTGAAGGGGAAGCTTTCTTT. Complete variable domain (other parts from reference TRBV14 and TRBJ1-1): EAGVTQFPSHSVIEKGQTVTLRCDPISGHDNLYWYRRVMGKEIKFLLHFVKESKQDESGMPNNRFLAERTGGTYSTLKVQPAELEDSGVYFCASSQDFEGEAFFGQGTRLTVV.

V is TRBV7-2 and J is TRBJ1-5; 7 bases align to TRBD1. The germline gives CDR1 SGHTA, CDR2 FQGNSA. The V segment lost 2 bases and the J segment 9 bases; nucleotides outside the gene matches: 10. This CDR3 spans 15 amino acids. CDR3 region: CASSLYRGADTPQHF. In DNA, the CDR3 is TGTGCCAGCAGCTTATACAGGGGCGCCGATACGCCCCAGCATTTT. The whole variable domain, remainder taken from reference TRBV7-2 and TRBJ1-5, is GAGVSQSPSNKVTEKGKDVELRCDPISGHTALYWYRQSLGQGLEFLIYFQGNSAPDKSGLPSDRFSAERTGGSVSTLTIQRTQQEDSAVYLCASSLYRGADTPQHFGDGTRLSIL.

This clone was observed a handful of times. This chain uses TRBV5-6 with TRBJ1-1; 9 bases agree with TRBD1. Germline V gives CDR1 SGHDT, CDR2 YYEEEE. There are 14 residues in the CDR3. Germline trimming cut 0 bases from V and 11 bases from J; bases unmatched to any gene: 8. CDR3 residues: CASSLVQQGALAFF. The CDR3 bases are TGTGCCAGCAGCTTGGTCCAACAGGGGGCGCTTGCTTTCTTT. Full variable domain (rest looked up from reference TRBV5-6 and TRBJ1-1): DAGVTQSPTHLIKTRGQQVTLRCSPKSGHDTVSWYQQALGQGPQFIFQYYEEEERQRGNFPDRFSGHQFPNYSSELNVNALLLGDSALYLCASSLVQQGALAFFGQGTRLTVV.

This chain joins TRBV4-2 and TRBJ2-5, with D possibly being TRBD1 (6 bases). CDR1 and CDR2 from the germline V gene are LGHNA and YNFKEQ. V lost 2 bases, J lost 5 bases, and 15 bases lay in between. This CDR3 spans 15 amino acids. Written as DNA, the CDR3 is TGTGCCAGCAGCCAATTCGGACAGCGTATGGAGACCCAGTACTTC. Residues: CASSQFGQRMETQYF.

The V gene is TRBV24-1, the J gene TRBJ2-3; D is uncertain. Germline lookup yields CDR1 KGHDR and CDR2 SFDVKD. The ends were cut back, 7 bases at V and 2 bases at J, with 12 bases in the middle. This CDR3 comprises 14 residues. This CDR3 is CATRDRWSTDTQYF. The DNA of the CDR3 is TGTGCCACCAGAGATAGGTGGTCCACAGATACGCAGTATTTT.

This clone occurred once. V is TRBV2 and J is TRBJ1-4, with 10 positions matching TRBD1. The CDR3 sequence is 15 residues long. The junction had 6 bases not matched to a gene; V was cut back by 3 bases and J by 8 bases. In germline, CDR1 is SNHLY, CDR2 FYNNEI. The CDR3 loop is CASSDVGTGEEKLFF. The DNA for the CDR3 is TGTGCCAGCAGTGACGTGGGGACAGGGGAAGAAAAACTGTTTTTT.

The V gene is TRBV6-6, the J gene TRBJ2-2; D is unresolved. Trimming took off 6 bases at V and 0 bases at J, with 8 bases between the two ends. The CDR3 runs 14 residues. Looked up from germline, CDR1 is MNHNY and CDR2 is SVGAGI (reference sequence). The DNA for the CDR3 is TGTGCCAGCAGGGCCCGGTCGAACACCGGGGAGCTGTTTTTT. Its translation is CASRARSNTGELFF.

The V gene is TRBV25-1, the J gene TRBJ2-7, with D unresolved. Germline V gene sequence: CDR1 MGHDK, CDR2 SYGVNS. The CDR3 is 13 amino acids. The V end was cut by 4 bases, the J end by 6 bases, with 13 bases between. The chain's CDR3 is CASSGAFLLEQYF. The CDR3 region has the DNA TGTGCCAGCAGTGGCGCCTTCCTTCTCGAGCAGTACTTC.